This T cell receptor (beta chain) was obtained from a study of T cell repertoires in aging, cancer and after chemotherapy. Overall study findings and caveats: Median generation probability rose over the chemotherapy interval in each cancer cohort, suggesting rebound thymic output.

TCR beta rearrangements were amplified from peripheral blood genomic DNA. Germline lookup yields CDR1 SGHAT and CDR2 FQNNGV. The CDR3 consists of 12 residues. Trimming took 5 bases from V and 1 from J, leaving 5 bases between them. TRB rearrangements spanning V, D and J were amplified using mixed TRB-A/B primers. TCRdb passed the multiplex PCR reads through MiXCR, listing each CDR3 protein once. This sample has 2,500 to 4,000 distinct CDR3 sequences, with 20% to 30% found just once. This clonotype appeared a few times. Its antigen remains unidentified. The chain recombines TRBV11-2 with TRBJ1-1, with unresolved D. This TCR came from a human donor with a solid tumor. The sample comprised blood. The CDR3 protein is CASSPENTEAFF. In nucleotides, the CDR3 is TGTGCCAGCAGCCCAGAGAACACTGAAGCTTTCTTT.